This is a list of T cell receptor beta chains from one sample in a study of shared clonotypes between healthy human individuals. Assay used: immunoSEQ multiplex PCR; TCRdb lists only in-frame clones, some missing. The sample yields around 980,000 clones, around three quarters seen once. Sequencing was performed on memory CD4+ T cells from PBMCs. The receptors here all came from a man younger than 35 in good health. Some clones in this sample may be carry-over from other donors' samples. The CDR3 runs from the conserved cysteine through the conserved F or W. D genes are given only for firm matches.

j_gene	v_gene	d_gene	CDR3nt	CDR3aa
TRBJ2-1	TRBV7-2	.	TGTGCCAGCAGCTTAGGCAGCGAGCAGTTCTTC	CASSLGSEQFF
TRBJ2-7	TRBV19	TRBD1	TGTGCCAGTAGTCACCCCGGGACAGGGGACTACGAGCAGTACTTC	CASSHPGTGDYEQYF
TRBJ1-3	TRBV6-5	.	TGTGCCAGCAGTTACTCGTTCGCTTCTGGAAACACCATATATTTT	CASSYSFASGNTIYF
TRBJ2-3	TRBV7-2	TRBD2	TGTGCCAGCAGCCCCTGGACTAGCCCCACAGATACGCAGTATTTT	CASSPWTSPTDTQYF
TRBJ2-7	TRBV2	TRBD2	TGTGCCAGCAATGAGGGACTAGCGATCTCCTACGAGCAGTACTTC	CASNEGLAISYEQYF
TRBJ2-1	TRBV7-6	TRBD2	TGTGCCAGCAGCTTAGCCTCTAGCGGGAGCGGGTACAATGAGCAGTTCTTC	CASSLASSGSGYNEQFF
TRBJ2-1	TRBV19	.	TGTGCCAGTAAGGAGACACTTTACAATGAGCAGTTCTTC	CASKETLYNEQFF
TRBJ2-1	TRBV5-1	.	TGCGCCAGCAGCTTCCAGGGGGAGGCCTCCTACAATGAGCAGTTCTTC	CASSFQGEASYNEQFF
TRBJ2-1	TRBV9	TRBD2	TGTGCCAGCAGTGAAAGACTAGCGACAGTCTACAATGAGCAGTTCTTC	CASSERLATVYNEQFF
TRBJ2-6	TRBV2	TRBD1	TGTGCCATCCGACAGGGGAAAAACTCTGGGGCCAACGTCCTGACTTTC	CAIRQGKNSGANVLTF
TRBJ1-1	TRBV6-5	.	TGTGCCAGCAGTACCCCCGGACGGCTGAACACTGAAGCTTTCTTT	CASSTPGRLNTEAFF
TRBJ2-7	TRBV10-3	TRBD2	TGTGCCAGCAGTCGACCCACTAGCGGCTCCTCCTACGAGCAGTACTTC	CASSRPTSGSSYEQYF
TRBJ2-7	TRBV5-1	TRBD2	TGCGCCAGCAGCTTGGGAGGGACTAGCGGGGCCTACGAGCAGTACTTC	CASSLGGTSGAYEQYF